The sequence of this T cell receptor (beta chain) was determined in a study of shared clonotypes between healthy human individuals. Naive CD8 cells, CD45RO-negative and positively selected for CCR7, excluded terminally differentiated effector memory CD45RA+ cells. The data were produced by immunoSEQ multiplex PCR, yet TCRdb's version contains in-frame clones alone and is incomplete. Of hundreds of thousands of clones listed, 95% to 98% are singletons. The CDR3 runs to 13 residues. The germline gives CDR1 SEHNR, CDR2 FQNEAQ (reference sequence). With 1 base removed from V and 10 bases from J, the gap between germline ends came to 11 bases.

This chain uses TRBV7-9 with TRBJ2-1, with D unclear. Sample: naive CD8+ T cells sorted from blood. The clonotype was recovered from a man under 40 in good health. CDR3 sequence reads: CASSLGLSAEQFF. The CDR3 region has the DNA TGTGCCAGCAGCTTAGGTTTATCGGCGGAGCAGTTCTTC. Complete variable domain (other parts from reference TRBV7-9 and TRBJ2-1): DTGVSQNPRHKITKRGQNVTFRCDPISEHNRLYWYRQTLGQGPEFLTYFQNEAQLEKSRLLSDRFSAERPKGSFSTLEIQRTEQGDSAMYLCASSLGLSAEQFFGPGTRLTVL.